This T cell receptor beta chain appears in the sequencing data of a study of T cells in Graves' hyperthyroidism and ophthalmopathy. TCR beta CDR3 regions were amplified from RNA transcripts. First-round RT-PCR of the TCR CDR3 relied on the HTBI primer set. TCRdb redid the calling of the multiplex PCR reads with MiXCR, one entry per CDR3 protein. The sample records roughly 360,000 distinct CDR3 sequences, less than 15% being singletons. On this clonotype itself: Its antigen remains unknown.

Study findings and constraints: Most thyroid-expanded clonotypes above 0.001 were also found in blood.

Germline V gives CDR1 SGDLS, CDR2 YYNGEE. V gave up 0 bases and J gave up 0 bases, with 7 bases separating them. This CDR3 is 15 amino acids long. Patients were aged 18 to 65, had disease duration under 2 months, and had newly diagnosed hyperthyroidism. Each diagnosis drew on symptoms, thyroxine, TRAb, thyroid ultrasound and orbital computed tomography findings. The PBMCs were taken from approximately 9 ml of fresh peripheral blood. The sequenced sample consisted of blood. The receptor was derived from a man under 40 with Graves' hyperthyroidism that later progressed to Graves' ophthalmopathy. V is TRBV9 and J is TRBJ1-3, with D unclear. Written as DNA, the CDR3 is TGTGCCAGCAGCGTAGCTATAAGCTCTGGAAACACCATATATTTT. This sequence encodes CASSVAISSGNTIYF.